These T cell receptor beta chains were read from a single sample in a study of human T cells and chemical hapten exposure. TCRdb ran MiXCR on the RACE reads and lists one entry per CDR3 protein. The sample lists 50,000 or so distinct CDR3 sequences; approximately 9.9% were seen once. The sample here was whole blood, taken in connection with sensitization to the hapten diphenylcyclopropenone (DPC). Receptors originate from a middle-aged woman with alopecia areata. Some clones in this sample may be carry-over from other donors' samples. The conserved cysteine and the conserved F or W are not part of the CDR3 here.

v_gene	CDR3aa
TRBV12-3/TRBV12-4	ASSPGQGLSEQY
TRBV18	ASSPGLNYGYT
TRBV7-3	ASSFMGLGYNEQF
TRBV10-3	AISLGVEGITQY
TRBV4-1	ASSQGRSNSPLH
TRBV6-1	ASRPGGDGEKLF
TRBV11-2	ASTQPPGSNEQF
TRBV7-9	ASSLLLGRGSYNEQF
TRBV5-1	ASSLRVGNTGELF
TRBV20-1	SAITTDTQY
TRBV5-4	ASSARAGANVLT
TRBV20-1	SAFFPTSGGWETQY
TRBV21-1	ASSAGAGTAYEQY
TRBV30	AWSVEANYGYT
TRBV11-2	ASSPRGARTEAF
TRBV3-1	ASSQSAGTVY
TRBV6-2/TRBV6-3	ASSYSRGTDTQY
TRBV29-1	SVEDRLRVGEQY
TRBV3-1	ASSLRTSGGKETQY
TRBV21-1	ASSKLCSSPNTGELF
TRBV5-1	ASSLPQGTQETQY
TRBV4-1	ASSQAMLRAGPTYEQY
TRBV18	ASSSGQGSTDTQY
TRBV13	ASSPRRGQGDEQY
TRBV18	ASSSDRGYEQY
TRBV3-1	ASSQDKGADEQY
TRBV12-3/TRBV12-4	ASSQRGQPYGQY
TRBV20-1	SATDRGYGYT
TRBV29-1	SVDRGPDEQY
TRBV6-5	ASRPRQGGEAF
TRBV5-1	ASSRRSRDTQY
TRBV19	ASSIGRQYTDTQY
TRBV4-2	ASSRDHRSETQY
TRBV7-9	ASSSRGPTYNEQF
TRBV3-1	ASSQDSGPRGTGELF
TRBV15	ATSRGGTAGYT
TRBV12-3/TRBV12-4	ASSLKSGAGNQPQH
TRBV27	ASSFTSYSPNEQF
TRBV6-2/TRBV6-3	ASSYWSLGTRPTDTQY
TRBV30	AWSQGTRGGYT
TRBV29-1	SVEVNRNEQF
TRBV5-1	ASSLALTAPEEQY
TRBV6-1	ASSEASGTDTQY
TRBV19	ASSTGAGREKLF
TRBV29-1	SVAGRDSNQPQH
TRBV6-2/TRBV6-3	ASSRRYQETQY
TRBV6-2/TRBV6-3	ASSGTGRGPQH
TRBV5-1	ASSYQARADTQY
TRBV12-3/TRBV12-4	ASSLRTGFH
TRBV5-1	ASSLGPQQPQH
TRBV12-3/TRBV12-4	ASSPRQSSYNEQF
TRBV7-6	ASSFSGYNEQF
TRBV20-1	SGGRPPSYEQY
TRBV6-2/TRBV6-3	ASRDRSSYNSPLH
TRBV4-2	ASSQDAGRDQPQH
TRBV6-2/TRBV6-3	ASSPQVGRGLQDTQY
TRBV12-3/TRBV12-4	ASSLQGLNTEAF
TRBV9	ASSGPSRPGTMNTEAF
TRBV6-5	ASSSGTVPFLANTGELF
TRBV7-9	ASSFSGNTIY